Given below is one TCR beta chain in context. This receptor's antigen is unknown. Base quality data are lacking; no much larger clone is found one base away. Collaborating institutions collected whole blood in K2EDTA tubes following their own protocols. For TCRbeta analysis, collaborators shipped samples in one of three forms: frozen whole blood, isolated PBMCs, or DNA extracted from either of those sample types. The data were taken from a study of blood T cell repertoires in COVID-19 (dated by TCRdb to about 2020). Looking at the study overall: Collaborator samples came from the United States, Italy and Spain and covered acute and convalescent phases of COVID-19. Deeply sampled blood TCRbeta repertoires from subjects exposed to, actively infected with, or recovered from COVID-19 were included in the dataset. The repertoires were made available in a free public database intended to serve as a resource for research on the immune response to SARS-CoV-2. The sample metadata nearly always contained a de-identified subject ID, COVID-19 status, age in years and sex. The material from the prospective study consisted of cDNA or gDNA derived from T cells, B-cell-depleted T cells, or PBMCs. Where available, HLA class I and class II types were obtained from metadata supplied by the sample provider rather than from assay-based typing. Samples were obtained from the ongoing ImmuneRACE study (first 160 participants) and from about 1,300 subjects provided by 6 global collaborators. The paper's findings and limits, for the study overall: The amount of clinical and demographic metadata varied by source and participant and was provided uncurated.

The germline V gene specifies MDHEN as CDR1 and SYDVKM as CDR2. Trimming removed 5 bases from V and 6 bases from J; the gene matches leave 20 bases unexplained. Spanning cysteine to phenylalanine, the CDR3 consists of 20 amino acids. The read is trimmed to its CDR3 DNA, 60 bases read in frame from base 1. TCRbeta CDR3 regions were amplified from genomic DNA by means of the immunoSEQ Assay, a bias-controlled multiplex PCR. For the original study's pipeline: Nucleated cell counts per sample were estimated from amplification of reference gene primers within the assay. To quantify the absolute abundance of each unique TCRbeta CDR3 rearrangement, sequence reads were collapsed and filtered. For each sample, productive Simpson clonality was calculated by taking the square root of Simpson's diversity index across productive rearrangements. TCRdb holds this immuneACCESS table with in-frame rearrangements only. Some clones are missing; in checked studies, unresolved V genes explain under half, and the rest has no known cause. The DNA was the basis for D and trimming; V, J and clone size are from that table. Counted in this sample were under 80,000 clones; approximately 90% of them appeared once. The ten largest make up approximately 6.3% of the sample.

Sequencing input: peripheral blood. This clonotype originated in a woman at least 80 years old with active COVID-19. The chain couples TRBV28 to TRBJ2-2; 11 junctional bases match TRBD2. The DNA sequence follows: TGTGCCAGCAGTAGCCACCGGGACAGGTCAGCTAGCGGGAGGCCCGGGGAGCTGTTTTTT. The encoded protein is CASSSHRDRSASGRPGELFF.